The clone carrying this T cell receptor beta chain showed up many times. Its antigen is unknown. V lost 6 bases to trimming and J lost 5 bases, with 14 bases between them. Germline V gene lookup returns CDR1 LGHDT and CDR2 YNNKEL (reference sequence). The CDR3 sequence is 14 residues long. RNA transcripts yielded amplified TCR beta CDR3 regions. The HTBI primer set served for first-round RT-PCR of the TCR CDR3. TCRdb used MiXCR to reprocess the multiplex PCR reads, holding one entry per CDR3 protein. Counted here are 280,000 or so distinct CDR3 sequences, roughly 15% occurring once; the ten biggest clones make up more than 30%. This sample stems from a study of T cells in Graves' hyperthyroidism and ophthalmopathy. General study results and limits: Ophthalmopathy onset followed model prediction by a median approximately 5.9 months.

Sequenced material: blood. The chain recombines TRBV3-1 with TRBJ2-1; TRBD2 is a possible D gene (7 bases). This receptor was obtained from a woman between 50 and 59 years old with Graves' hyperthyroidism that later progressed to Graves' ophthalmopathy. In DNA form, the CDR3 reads TGTGCCAGCAGTCCAGGGGCGGGGGACAATGAGCAGTTCTTC. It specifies CASSPGAGDNEQFF.